The next 16 T cell receptor beta chains were all read from a single sample in a study of molecular identifiers for immune sequencing clone quantification. Each CDR3 protein gets one entry after TCRdb re-called the PCR reads with MiXCR. The sample includes about 330,000 distinct CDR3 sequences, 24% of them seen just once. The sample consisted of naive CD8+ T cells from blood, with Jurkat cell RNA spiked in. Subset denoted: FACS-sorted CD8+CD4-CCR7+CD45RA+ naive T cells. The receptors derive from a human donor in good health. Some libraries in this study had Jurkat cell RNA spiked in.

This clonotype was counted at least ten times. The chain joins TRBV4-3 to TRBJ1-4, with D perhaps TRBD1 (6 bases). The CDR3 runs to 15 residues. V shed 4 bases and J shed 0 bases, with 9 bases lying between them. The germline V gene encodes CDR1 LGHNA and CDR2 YSLEER. CDR3 sequence (DNA): TGCGCCAGCAGCCTTAGGACAGCAACTAATGAAAAACTGTTTTTT. It translates to CASSLRTATNEKLFF.

The table lists this clonotype with a few counts. This chain joins TRBV12-3 or TRBV12-4 and TRBJ2-7; D assignment may be TRBD1 or TRBD2 (5 bases each). The ends were cut back, 4 bases at V and 4 bases at J, with 14 bases in the middle. The CDR3 covers 14 residues. CDR3 in amino acids: CASSSAGTDYEQYF. As DNA, the CDR3 is TGTGCCAGCAGTTCCGCCGGGACCGATTACGAGCAGTACTTC.

The rearrangement joins TRBV4-3 to TRBJ2-6; D ambiguous. This CDR3 comprises 17 residues. Germline loops: CDR1 LGHNA, CDR2 YSLEER. Trimming took 1 base from V and 2 from J, leaving 12 bases between them. The CDR3 spells CASSQALEVTGANVLTF. The CDR3 bases are TGCGCCAGCAGCCAAGCTCTAGAGGTTACTGGGGCCAACGTCCTGACTTTC.

The chain recombines TRBV6-5 with TRBJ2-1; TRBD2 matches at 8 bases. The germline V gene has CDR1 MNHEY and CDR2 SVGAGI. The V and J ends lost 2 bases and 4 bases, in that order; junction bases with no gene match: 7. The CDR3 totals 16 residues. Here the CDR3 reads CASSYLAGGGYNEQFF. The CDR3 DNA sequence: TGTGCCAGCAGTTACCTGGCTGGCGGGGGGTACAATGAGCAGTTCTTC.

On this clonotype itself: Possible read error: a much larger clone is one base away. V and J are TRBV5-1 and TRBJ2-7, with D maybe TRBD1 (5 bases). CDR1 is SGHRS, CDR2 YFSETQ, per germline. The CDR3 is 14 residues long. CDR3 in amino acids: CDSRVGDLSYEQYF. The CDR3 DNA is TGCGACAGCAGGGTGGGCGACCTCTCCTACGAGCAGTACTTC.

A note on this clonotype: This sequence may be a read error, since a much larger clone differs from it by one base. The chain joins TRBV6-5 to TRBJ2-7; D uncertain. This CDR3 spans 14 amino acids. The V and J ends lost 4 bases and 2 bases respectively, with 12 bases between them. CDR1 is MNHEY and CDR2 is SVGAGI in the germline V gene. The DNA of the CDR3 is TGTGCCAGCAGTTGCCCGCGAGGCACCTACGAGCAGTACTTC. Its translation is CASSCPRGTYEQYF.

This clonotype was observed at least ten times. The genes are TRBV7-8 and TRBJ2-5; no clear D. This CDR3 has 14 residues. The V end was cut by 4 bases, the J end by 0 bases, with 9 bases between. Germline V gene lookup returns CDR1 SGHVS and CDR2 FQNEAQ. The CDR3 protein is CASSWSKYQETQYF. The CDR3 region has the DNA TGTGCCAGCAGCTGGTCTAAGTACCAAGAGACCCAGTACTTC.

About this clonotype itself: A much larger clone is a single base away; this may be a read error. CDR3 residues: CASTSPGLAGVGTQYF. The CDR3 DNA follows: TGTGCCAGCACCTCCCCGGGACTAGCGGGAGTAGGGACCCAGTACTTC. The V call is TRBV28, the J call TRBJ2-5, with TRBD2 matching over 14 bases. The V segment lost 7 bases and the J segment 7 bases; nucleotides outside the gene matches: 11. This CDR3 is built from 16 residues. Germline CDR1 and CDR2: MDHEN and SYDVKM.

The rearrangement links TRBV20-1 to TRBJ2-1; D is perhaps TRBD1 (5 bases). V was cut by 7 bases and J by 1 base, with 11 bases left in between. The germline V gene encodes CDR1 DFQATT and CDR2 SNEGSKA (reference sequence). The CDR3 is made up of 13 amino acids. The chain's CDR3 is CSGIRQSYNEQFF. CDR3 bases: TGCAGTGGGATTCGACAGTCCTACAATGAGCAGTTCTTC.

In its sample, this clonotype was seen many times. V usage is TRBV7-2 and J usage is TRBJ2-5, with D tentatively TRBD1 (6 bases). CDR1 SGHTA and CDR2 FQGNSA come from the germline V gene. The germline V and J ends were trimmed by 5 bases and 1 base, with 11 bases remaining between them. CDR3 size: 14 residues. This chain's CDR3 is CASSLPTGQETQYF. DNA of the CDR3: TGTGCCAGCAGCCTCCCGACAGGCCAAGAGACCCAGTACTTC.

This chain joins TRBV7-8 and TRBJ1-6, with D unclear. Germline CDR1 SGHVS, CDR2 FQNEAQ. The V and J ends lost 1 base and 7 bases respectively, with 11 bases between them. The CDR3 consists of 15 residues. CDR3 residues: CASSLGWSGNSPLHF. The DNA for the CDR3 is TGTGCCAGCAGCTTAGGGTGGTCGGGCAATTCACCCCTCCACTTT.

This clonotype was picked up many times. The chain recombines TRBV5-1 with TRBJ2-7; unclear D gene. V was clipped by 1 base and J by 2 bases, with 13 bases between them. This CDR3 comprises 15 residues. Per germline, CDR1 SGHRS and CDR2 YFSETQ. The CDR3 region is CASSLKSPYPYEQYF. In nucleotides, the CDR3 is TGCGCCAGCAGCTTGAAGTCTCCGTACCCCTACGAGCAGTACTTC.

DNA of the CDR3: TGTGCCAGTAGTAGGCAGGGTCAGGCAGATACGCAGTATTTT. Its protein product is CASSRQGQADTQYF. The rearrangement uses TRBV19 and TRBJ2-3, with D possibly TRBD1 on 5 matching bases. There are 14 residues in the CDR3. Trimming took 4 bases from V and 4 from J, leaving 12 bases between them. Germline-derived CDR1 and CDR2 are LNHDA and SQIVND (reference sequence).

This clonotype showed up many times. The chain uses TRBV29-1 and TRBJ1-1; 8 bases align to TRBD1. With 4 bases clipped from V and 0 bases from J, the junction kept 7 bases outside the gene matches. The germline V gene encodes CDR1 SQVTM and CDR2 ANQGSEA. The CDR3 has 15 amino acids. CDR3 sequence reads: CSVVGTGGMNTEAFF. The DNA of the CDR3 is TGCAGCGTTGTGGGGACAGGCGGAATGAACACTGAAGCTTTCTTT.

This clonotype was observed at least ten times. The CDR3 protein is CASGLVLSGNYNEQFF. The CDR3 coding sequence is TGTGCTAGTGGTTTGGTCCTTAGCGGGAACTACAATGAGCAGTTCTTC. The V and J genes are TRBV12-5 and TRBJ2-1; 8 bases agree with TRBD2. Germline CDR1 LGHNT, CDR2 FRNRAP. The CDR3 consists of 16 residues. Trimming cost V 0 bases and J 3 bases; bases outside gene matches: 4.

A word on this clonotype: This likely comes from a read error, as the CDR3 has no conserved phenylalanine or tryptophan at its end. The chain combines TRBV5-3 with TRBJ1-1, with a possible D match to TRBD1 (6 bases). TRBV5-3 is an open reading frame, and its role is uncertain. This CDR3 has 14 residues. In nucleotides, the CDR3 is TGTGCCAGCAGCTTGGACAGCGAGAACACTGAAGCTTTCTAT. It is translated as CASSLDSENTEAFY.